This T cell receptor beta chain was obtained from a study of shared T cell receptors in the human thymus. This clone was detected only once. Libraries were prepared by immunoSEQ multiplex PCR; TCRdb keeps only in-frame clonotypes and omits some of them. The sample lists more than 550,000 clones, 70% to 90% occurring once. CDR3 size: 15 residues. Germline-derived CDR1 and CDR2 are MGHRA and YSYEKL. V gave up 1 base and J gave up 5 bases, with 14 bases separating them. These data were likewise used in another study, on human thymus T cells. As that report states: As related research reported, thymic repertoires overlapped highly among unrelated individuals.

The chain is built from TRBV4-1 and TRBJ2-5; D is uncertain. This TCR came from a girl under three years old with a congenital heart defect. Material: thymocytes. CDR3 in DNA: TGCGCCAGCAGCCAAGTGCGATTGACATGGGAGACCCAGTACTTC. Protein: CASSQVRLTWETQYF.